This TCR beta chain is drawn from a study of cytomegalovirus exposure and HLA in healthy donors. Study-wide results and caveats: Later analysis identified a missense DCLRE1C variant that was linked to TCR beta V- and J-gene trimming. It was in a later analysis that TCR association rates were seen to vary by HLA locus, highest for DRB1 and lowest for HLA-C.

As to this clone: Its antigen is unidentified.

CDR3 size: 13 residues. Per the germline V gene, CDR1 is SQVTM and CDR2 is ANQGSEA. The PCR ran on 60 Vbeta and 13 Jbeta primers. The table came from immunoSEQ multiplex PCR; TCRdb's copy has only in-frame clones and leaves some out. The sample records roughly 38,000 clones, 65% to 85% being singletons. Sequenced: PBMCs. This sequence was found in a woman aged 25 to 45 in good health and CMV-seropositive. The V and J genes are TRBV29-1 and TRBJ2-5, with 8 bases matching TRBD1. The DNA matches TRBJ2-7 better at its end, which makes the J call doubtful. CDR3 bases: TGCAGCGTTCCTCCAGGGGGCAGCTACGAGCAGTACTTC. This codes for CSVPPGGSYEQYF.